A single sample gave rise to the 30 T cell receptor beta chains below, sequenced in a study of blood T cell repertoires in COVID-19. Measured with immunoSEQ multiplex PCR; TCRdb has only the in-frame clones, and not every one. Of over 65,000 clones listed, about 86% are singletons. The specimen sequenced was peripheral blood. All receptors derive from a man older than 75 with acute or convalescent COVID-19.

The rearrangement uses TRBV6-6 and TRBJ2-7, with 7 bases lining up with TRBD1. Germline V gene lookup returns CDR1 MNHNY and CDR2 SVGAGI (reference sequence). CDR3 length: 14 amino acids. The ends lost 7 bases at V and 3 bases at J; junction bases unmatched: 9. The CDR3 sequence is CASTLGTEFYEQYF. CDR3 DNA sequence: TGTGCCAGCACCCTCGGGACAGAATTCTACGAGCAGTACTTC.

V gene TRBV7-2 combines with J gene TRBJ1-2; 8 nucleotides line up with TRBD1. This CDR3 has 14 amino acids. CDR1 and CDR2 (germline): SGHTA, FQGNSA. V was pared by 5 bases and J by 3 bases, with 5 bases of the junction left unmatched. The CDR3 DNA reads TGTGCCAGCAGCCCACGACAGGGGTACTATGGCTACACCTTC. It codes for CASSPRQGYYGYTF. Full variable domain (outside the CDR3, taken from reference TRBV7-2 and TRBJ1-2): GAGVSQSPSNKVTEKGKDVELRCDPISGHTALYWYRQSLGQGLEFLIYFQGNSAPDKSGLPSDRFSAERTGGSVSTLTIQRTQQEDSAVYLCASSPRQGYYGYTFGSGTRLTVV.

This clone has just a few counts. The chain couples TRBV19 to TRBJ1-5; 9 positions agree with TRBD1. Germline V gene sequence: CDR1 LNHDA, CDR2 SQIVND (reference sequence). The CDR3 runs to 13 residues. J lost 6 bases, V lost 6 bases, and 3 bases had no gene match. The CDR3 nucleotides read TGTGCCAGTAGAGGGACAGGGCTTCAGCCCCAGCATTTT. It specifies CASRGTGLQPQHF.

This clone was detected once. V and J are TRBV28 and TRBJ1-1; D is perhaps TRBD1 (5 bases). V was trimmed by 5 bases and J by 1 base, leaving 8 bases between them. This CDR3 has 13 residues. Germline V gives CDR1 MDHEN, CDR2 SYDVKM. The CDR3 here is CASSPGGNTEAFF. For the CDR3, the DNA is TGTGCCAGCAGTCCCGGGGGGAACACTGAAGCTTTCTTT.

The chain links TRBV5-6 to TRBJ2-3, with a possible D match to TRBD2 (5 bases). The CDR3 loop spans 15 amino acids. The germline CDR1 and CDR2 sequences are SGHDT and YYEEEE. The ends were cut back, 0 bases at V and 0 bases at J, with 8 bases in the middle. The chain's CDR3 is CASSLGLPSTDTQYF. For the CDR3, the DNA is TGTGCCAGCAGCTTGGGACTACCAAGCACAGATACGCAGTATTTT.

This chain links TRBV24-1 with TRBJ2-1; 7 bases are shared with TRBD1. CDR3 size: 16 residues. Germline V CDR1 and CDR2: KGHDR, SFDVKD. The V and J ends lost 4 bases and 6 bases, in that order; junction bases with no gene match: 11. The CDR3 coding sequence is TGTGCCACCAGTGACCCAACAGGGGCGAAGGGCAATGAGCAGTTCTTC. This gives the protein CATSDPTGAKGNEQFF.

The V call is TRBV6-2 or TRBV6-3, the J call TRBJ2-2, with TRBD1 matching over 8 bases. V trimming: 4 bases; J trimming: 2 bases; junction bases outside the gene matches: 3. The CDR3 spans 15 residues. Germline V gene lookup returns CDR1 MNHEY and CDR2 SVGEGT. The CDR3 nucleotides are TGTGCCAGCAGTTTTTCAGGGGGCAACACCGGGGAGCTGTTTTTT. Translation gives CASSFSGGNTGELFF.

CDR3 nucleotide sequence: TGTGCCAGCAGTGAAGCCTTACGACCTGGCAGGGGTAACTATGGCTACACCTTC. This encodes CASSEALRPGRGNYGYTF. The chain links TRBV6-1 to TRBJ1-2, with TRBD1 as a possible D gene (6 bases). CDR1 is MNHNS, CDR2 SASEGT, per germline. The CDR3 is 18 residues long. Trimming took 0 bases from V and 1 from J, leaving 18 bases between them.

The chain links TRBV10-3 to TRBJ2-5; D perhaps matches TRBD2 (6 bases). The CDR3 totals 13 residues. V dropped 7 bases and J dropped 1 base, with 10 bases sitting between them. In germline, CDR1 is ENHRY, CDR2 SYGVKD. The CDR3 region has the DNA TGTGCCATCAATAAGGGACTCCAAGAGACCCAGTACTTC. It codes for CAINKGLQETQYF.

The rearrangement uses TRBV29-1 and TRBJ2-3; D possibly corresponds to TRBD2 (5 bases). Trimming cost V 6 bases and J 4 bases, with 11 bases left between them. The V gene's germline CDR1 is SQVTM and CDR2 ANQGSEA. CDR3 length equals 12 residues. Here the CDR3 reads CSVGHGADTQYF. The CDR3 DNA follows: TGCAGCGTCGGTCACGGGGCAGATACGCAGTATTTT.

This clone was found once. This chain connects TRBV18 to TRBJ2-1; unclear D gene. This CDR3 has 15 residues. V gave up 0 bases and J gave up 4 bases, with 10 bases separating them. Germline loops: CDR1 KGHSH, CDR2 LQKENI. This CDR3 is CASSPPRAIYNEQFF. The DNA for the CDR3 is TGTGCCAGCTCACCACCACGAGCCATATACAATGAGCAGTTCTTC.

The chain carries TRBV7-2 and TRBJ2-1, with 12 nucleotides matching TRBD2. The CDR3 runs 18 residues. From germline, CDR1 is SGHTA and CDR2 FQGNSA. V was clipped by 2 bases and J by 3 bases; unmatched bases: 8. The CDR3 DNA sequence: TGTGCCAGCAGCTTATCTGGCCGACTAGCGGGGGTCTACAATGAGCAGTTCTTC. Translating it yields CASSLSGRLAGVYNEQFF.

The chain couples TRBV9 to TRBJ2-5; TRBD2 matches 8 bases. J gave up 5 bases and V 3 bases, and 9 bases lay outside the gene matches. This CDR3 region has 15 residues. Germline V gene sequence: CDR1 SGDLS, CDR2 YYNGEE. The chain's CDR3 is CASSASRGVGETQYF. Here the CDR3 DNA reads TGTGCCAGCAGCGCCTCGCGGGGGGTAGGGGAGACCCAGTACTTC.

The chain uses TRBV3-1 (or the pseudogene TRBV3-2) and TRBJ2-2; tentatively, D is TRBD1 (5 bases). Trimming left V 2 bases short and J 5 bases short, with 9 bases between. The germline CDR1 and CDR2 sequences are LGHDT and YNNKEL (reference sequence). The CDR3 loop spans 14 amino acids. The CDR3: CASSQPQGTGELFF. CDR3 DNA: TGTGCCAGCAGCCAACCTCAGGGAACCGGGGAGCTGTTTTTT.

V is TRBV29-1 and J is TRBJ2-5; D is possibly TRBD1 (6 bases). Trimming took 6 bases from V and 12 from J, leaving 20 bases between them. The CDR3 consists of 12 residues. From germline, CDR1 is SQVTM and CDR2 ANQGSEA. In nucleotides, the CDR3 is TGCAGCGTACTAAGGACGACAGGAGACAAGTACTTC. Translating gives CSVLRTTGDKYF.

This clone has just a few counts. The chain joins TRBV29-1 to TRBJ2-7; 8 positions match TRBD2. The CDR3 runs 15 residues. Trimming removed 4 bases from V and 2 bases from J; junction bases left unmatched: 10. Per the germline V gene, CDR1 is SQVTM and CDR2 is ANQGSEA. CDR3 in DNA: TGCAGCGTTGCGGCCCATACTAGCGGTCCCTACGAGCAGTACTTC. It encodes CSVAAHTSGPYEQYF.

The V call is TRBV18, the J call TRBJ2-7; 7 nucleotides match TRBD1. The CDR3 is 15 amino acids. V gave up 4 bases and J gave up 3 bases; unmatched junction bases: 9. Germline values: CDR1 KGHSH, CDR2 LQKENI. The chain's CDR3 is CASSRATGTIYEQYF. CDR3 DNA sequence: TGTGCCAGCTCACGGGCGACAGGGACCATCTACGAGCAGTACTTC.

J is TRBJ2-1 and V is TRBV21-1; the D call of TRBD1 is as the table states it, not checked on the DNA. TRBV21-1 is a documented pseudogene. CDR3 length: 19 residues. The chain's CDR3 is CASSKAPSVTGEAYNEQFF. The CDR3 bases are TGTGCCAGCAGCAAAGCACCATCCGTGACAGGGGAGGCCTACAATGAGCAGTTCTTC.

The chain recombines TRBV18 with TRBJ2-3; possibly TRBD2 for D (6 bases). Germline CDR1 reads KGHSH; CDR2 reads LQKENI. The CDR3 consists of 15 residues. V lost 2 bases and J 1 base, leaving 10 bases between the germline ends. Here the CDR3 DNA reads TGTGCCAGCTCACCAGGAGGGGCTGGCACAGATACGCAGTATTTT. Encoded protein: CASSPGGAGTDTQYF.

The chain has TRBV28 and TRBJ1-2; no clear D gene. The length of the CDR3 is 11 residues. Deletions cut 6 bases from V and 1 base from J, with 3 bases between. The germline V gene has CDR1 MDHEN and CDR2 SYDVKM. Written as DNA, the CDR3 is TGTGCCAGCAGCAGTAACTATGGCTACACCTTC. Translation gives CASSSNYGYTF.

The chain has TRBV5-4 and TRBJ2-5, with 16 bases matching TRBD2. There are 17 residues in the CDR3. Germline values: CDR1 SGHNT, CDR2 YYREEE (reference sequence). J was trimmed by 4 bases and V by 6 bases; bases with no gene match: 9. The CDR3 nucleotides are TGTGCCAGCAACCCCGGGACTAGCGGGAGGGAGGGAGAGACCCAGTACTTC. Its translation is CASNPGTSGREGETQYF.

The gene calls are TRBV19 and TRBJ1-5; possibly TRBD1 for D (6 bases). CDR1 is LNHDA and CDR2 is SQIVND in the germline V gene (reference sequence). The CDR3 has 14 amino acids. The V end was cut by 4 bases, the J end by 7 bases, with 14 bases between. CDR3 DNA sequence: TGTGCCAGTAGTACCTCGGACAGACCCCAGCCCCAGCATTTT. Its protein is CASSTSDRPQPQHF. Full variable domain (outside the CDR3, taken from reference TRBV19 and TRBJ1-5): DGGITQSPKYLFRKEGQNVTLSCEQNLNHDAMYWYRQDPGQGLRLIYYSQIVNDFQKGDIAEGYSVSREKKESFPLTVTSAQKNPTAFYLCASSTSDRPQPQHFGDGTRLSIL.

CDR3 nucleotides: TGTGCCAGCACCCTATCCCGGGAAACTGAAGCTTTCTTT. Its protein is CASTLSRETEAFF. The chain uses TRBV6-1 and TRBJ1-1; D remains ambiguous. The CDR3 sequence is 13 residues long. From germline, CDR1 is MNHNS and CDR2 SASEGT. The ends were cut back, 7 bases at V and 5 bases at J, with 14 bases in the middle.

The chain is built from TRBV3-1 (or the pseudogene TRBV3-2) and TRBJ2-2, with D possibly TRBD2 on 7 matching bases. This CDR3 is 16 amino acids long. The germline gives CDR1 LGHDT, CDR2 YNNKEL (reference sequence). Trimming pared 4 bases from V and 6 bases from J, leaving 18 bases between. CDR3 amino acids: CASSLRGGGGAGELFF. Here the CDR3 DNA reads TGTGCCAGCAGCCTGAGGGGGGGCGGAGGAGCCGGGGAGCTGTTTTTT.

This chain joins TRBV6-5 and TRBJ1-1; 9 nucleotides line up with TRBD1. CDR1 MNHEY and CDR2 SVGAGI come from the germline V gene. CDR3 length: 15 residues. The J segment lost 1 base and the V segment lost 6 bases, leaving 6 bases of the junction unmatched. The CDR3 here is CASSWTGEQNTEAFF. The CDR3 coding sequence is TGTGCCAGCAGCTGGACAGGGGAGCAGAACACTGAAGCTTTCTTT.

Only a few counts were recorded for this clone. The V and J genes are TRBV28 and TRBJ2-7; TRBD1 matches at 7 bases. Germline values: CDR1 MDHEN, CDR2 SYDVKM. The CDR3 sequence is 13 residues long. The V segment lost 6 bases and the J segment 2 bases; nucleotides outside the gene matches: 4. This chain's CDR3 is CASRRTGTYEQYF. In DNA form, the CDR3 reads TGTGCCAGCAGGCGGACAGGAACCTACGAGCAGTACTTC.

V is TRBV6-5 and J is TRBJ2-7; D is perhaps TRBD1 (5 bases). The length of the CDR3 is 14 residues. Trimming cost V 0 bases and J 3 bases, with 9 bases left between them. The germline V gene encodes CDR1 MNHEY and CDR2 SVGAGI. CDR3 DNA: TGTGCCAGCAGTTACTCCGACAGCAGCTACGAGCAGTACTTC. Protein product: CASSYSDSSYEQYF.

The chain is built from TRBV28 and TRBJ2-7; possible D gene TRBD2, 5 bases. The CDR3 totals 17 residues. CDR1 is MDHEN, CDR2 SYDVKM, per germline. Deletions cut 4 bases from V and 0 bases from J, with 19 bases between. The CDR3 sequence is CASSSPSSAGNSYEQYF. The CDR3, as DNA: TGTGCCAGCAGTTCGCCCTCCTCCGCGGGTAACTCCTACGAGCAGTACTTC.

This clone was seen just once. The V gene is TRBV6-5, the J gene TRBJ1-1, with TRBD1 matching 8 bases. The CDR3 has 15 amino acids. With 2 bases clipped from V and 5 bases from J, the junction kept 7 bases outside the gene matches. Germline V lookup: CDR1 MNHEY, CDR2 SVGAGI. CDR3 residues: CASSYNGQGLTEAFF. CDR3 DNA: TGTGCCAGCAGTTACAACGGACAGGGACTGACTGAAGCTTTCTTT.

DNA for the CDR3: TGTGCCAGCAGTTACGGACACACCCAGCATTTT. Amino acid sequence: CASSYGHTQHF. The chain carries TRBV6-2 or TRBV6-3 and TRBJ1-5, with D perhaps matching TRBD1 (5 bases). The CDR3 sequence is 11 residues long. The V end was cut by 2 bases, the J end by 11 bases, with 7 bases between. Germline CDR1 MNHEY, CDR2 SVGEGT.